The 31 T cell receptor beta chains below all came from one sample that was sequenced in a study of tumor and adjacent non-tumor tissue in lung cancer (dated by TCRdb to between 2018 and 2020). Library preparation used multiplex PCR. Reads for this sample came from an Illumina HiSeq 2500. TCRbeta libraries were constructed through three rounds of nested PCR with primers (Table S4) according to protocols modified from ARM-PCR. TCRdb reanalyzed the raw reads on its own, using fastp at Q25 for trimming and MiXCR for clone calling, and kept in-frame beta chains. Rows with a matching CDR3 protein are joined into one entry that keeps the most common DNA and genes. In all, the sample holds 81,000 or so distinct CDR3 sequences, and 75% to 90% of those were seen once. The ten largest account for about an eighth of the sample. RNA was extracted from bulk unsorted tissue and checked for quality with a NanoDrop ND-1000 and an Agilent 2100.

The sample consisted of lung tumor tissue. The source of these receptors is a woman aged 45-65 years with non-small cell lung cancer.

As to this clonotype: A read error is likely, as this CDR3 ends without the conserved phenylalanine or tryptophan. Because the CDR3's place on the DNA is in doubt, the DNA is left out and the CDR3 is given as listed by TCRdb. The CDR3 reads CSVEGRGDSYELYL. The chain combines TRBV29-1 with TRBJ2-7; TRBD1 reflects the table's D call only, with no check against the DNA. The CDR3 length equals 14 residues, ends included. Germline-derived CDR1 and CDR2 are SQVTM and ANQGSEA.

V gene TRBV9 combines with J gene TRBJ2-7, with D perhaps TRBD2 (5 bases). Trimming removed 4 bases from V and 5 bases from J, with 19 bases in between. From germline, CDR1 is SGDLS and CDR2 YYNGEE. The CDR3 runs 15 residues. The CDR3 DNA follows: TGTGCCAGCAGCCTACGCCGAGGGAGCGTAAACGAGCAGTACTTC. This sequence encodes CASSLRRGSVNEQYF.

On this clonotype: At one of its ends the junction is not consistent with the germline gene, which may arise from a read error. The chain recombines TRBV20-1 with TRBJ2-5; possibly TRBD1 for D (6 bases). Germline V gene data show CDR1 as DFQATT and CDR2 as SNEGSKA (reference sequence). The CDR3 loop spans 13 amino acids. In DNA, the CDR3 is TGCAGTGCATTAACAGGGAATCAAGAGACCCAATACTTC. Amino acids: CSALTGNQETQYF.

About this clonotype: The CDR3 carries no conserved terminal phenylalanine or tryptophan, so it likely arises from a read error. This chain links TRBV28 with TRBJ2-1; 9 nucleotides line up with TRBD2. Germline CDR1 and CDR2: MDHEN and SYDVKM. The CDR3 totals 17 residues. Unmatched junction bases numbered 14, after V lost 4 bases and J lost 7 bases. The CDR3 DNA follows: TGTGCCAGCAGTTCGAGGGCGGAGACTAGCGGATATAATGAGCAGTTCTTA. Residues: CASSSRAETSGYNEQFL.

The chain employs TRBV11-1 and TRBJ2-3; D gene unclear. Germline CDR1 SGHAT, CDR2 FQDESV (reference sequence). V was pared by 3 bases and J by 10 bases, with 20 bases between. The CDR3 runs 15 residues. Here the CDR3 DNA reads TGTGCCAGCAGCTTCTCTATGGGGTCCACACATTCGCAGTATTTT. Protein sequence: CASSFSMGSTHSQYF.

This clonotype appeared a single time. The CDR3 region is CASSPGGGSNEKLFF. The CDR3 DNA sequence: TGTGCCAGCAGCCCGGGTGGGGGGTCCAATGAAAAACTGTTTTTT. V and J are TRBV11-2 and TRBJ1-4; TRBD1 is a possible D gene (5 bases). CDR1 and CDR2 (germline): SGHAT, FQNNGV. Trimming took off 5 bases at V and 5 bases at J, with 15 bases between the two ends. The CDR3 totals 15 residues.

This clonotype was detected only once. No conserved phenylalanine or tryptophan ends this CDR3, so it is likely a read error. The rearrangement joins TRBV6-5 to TRBJ2-5, with no clear D. Germline lookup yields CDR1 MNHEY and CDR2 SVGAGI. The CDR3 spans 12 residues. Trimming removed 5 bases at V and 4 bases at J, with 8 bases between. CDR3 in DNA: TGTGCCAGCAGTCGCAGCGCAGAGACCCAGTACTCC. This sequence encodes CASSRSAETQYS.

The chain is built from TRBV12-3 or TRBV12-4 and TRBJ2-1; possibly TRBD2 for D (5 bases). The CDR3 has 17 amino acids. Deletions cut 2 bases from V and 1 base from J, with 15 bases between. The CDR3 region has the DNA TGTGCCAGCAGTTTATCTTCGGCTAGCTCATCCTACAATGAGCAGTTCTTC. Residues: CASSLSSASSSYNEQFF.

Many counts were recorded for this clonotype. This may arise from a read error, as a much more abundant clone is one base away. The V gene is TRBV20-1, the J gene TRBJ2-7; 8 bases map to TRBD1. Germline V gives CDR1 DFQATT, CDR2 SNEGSKA (reference sequence). With V trimmed by 7 bases and J by 3 bases, 8 bases remained unmatched. The CDR3 consists of 13 residues. The CDR3 sequence is CSVARTGSYEQYF. CDR3 in DNA: TGCAGTGTTGCAAGGACAGGGAGCTACGAGCAGTACTTC.

Remarks on this clonotype: One junction end disagrees with the germline gene, perhaps due to a read error. The genes are TRBV12-3 or TRBV12-4 and TRBJ1-5; perhaps TRBD1 as D (5 bases). The CDR3 has 17 amino acids. CDR3 nucleotides: TGTGCCAGCAGTTTCCGGGGACGAAGATATAGTAATCAGCCCCAGCATTTC. Protein product: CASSFRGRRYSNQPQHF.

Concerning this clonotype itself: The junction departs from the called germline gene at one end, perhaps through a read error. The chain combines TRBV11-2 with TRBJ2-1; 7 bases are shared with TRBD2. Germline loops: CDR1 SGHAT, CDR2 FQNNGV. The CDR3 sequence is 17 residues long. CDR3 nucleotides: TGTGCCAGCATCCCAGAGGGCGGGGGAAACTCCTACAATGAGCAGTTCTTT. This codes for CASIPEGGGNSYNEQFF. The complete variable domain, with remaining parts taken from reference TRBV11-2 and TRBJ2-1, reads EAGVAQSPRYKIIEKRQSVAFWCNPISGHATLYWYQQILGQGPKLLIQFQNNGVVDDSQLPKDRFSAERLKGVDSTLKIQPAKLEDSAVYLCASIPEGGGNSYNEQFFGPGTRLTVL.

Details on this clonotype: The junction and the germline gene differ at one end; a read error may be behind it. This chain connects TRBV20-1 to TRBJ1-6; D call uncertain. CDR1 is DFQATT, CDR2 SNEGSKA, per germline (reference sequence). The CDR3 runs to 15 residues. The CDR3 protein is CNARDLERPYSPLHF. The CDR3 DNA reads as TGCAATGCTAGAGACCTAGAGAGGCCATATTCACCCCTCCACTTT.

About this clonotype itself: One end of the junction varies from germline; a read error may be responsible. The rearrangement links TRBV30 to TRBJ2-6; the D gene could be TRBD1 or TRBD2 (5 bases each). The CDR3 runs to 14 residues. Germline loops: CDR1 GTSNPN, CDR2 SVGIG (reference sequence). The CDR3 DNA sequence: TGTCCCTGGAGTAGAGGGGCTGGGGCCAACCTCCTGACATTC. Residues: CPWSRGAGANLLTF.

Note on this clonotype: One end of the junction is discordant with germline, which a read error may explain. The chain combines TRBV29-1 with TRBJ2-1; the D gene is possibly TRBD2 (5 bases). From germline, CDR1 is SQVTM and CDR2 ANQGSEA. The CDR3 is made up of 17 amino acids. The DNA of the CDR3 is TGCAGCGTTGAACGCTCCGGGGTTCCTGTAGTCTACAATGAGCAGCTCTTC. This encodes CSVERSGVPVVYNEQLF.

This clonotype was recorded at least ten times. A read error may be the cause here, since a much bigger clone is one base away. The rearrangement links TRBV6-1 to TRBJ2-3, with D unclear. This CDR3 comprises 15 residues. The V end lost 11 bases, the J end lost 2 bases, and 20 bases lay between the germline ends. From germline, CDR1 is MNHNS and CDR2 SASEGT. Here the CDR3 reads CAGVGGVMTTDTQYF. The CDR3 nucleotides read TGTGCCGGCGTCGGTGGGGTGATGACCACAGATACGCAGTATTTT.

In the case of this clonotype: One end of the junction fails to match germline, which may point to a read error. V and J are TRBV12-3 or TRBV12-4 and TRBJ2-7; D remains ambiguous. CDR3 size: 12 residues. CDR3 amino acids: CTSQSENYEHYF. In DNA, the CDR3 is TGTACCAGCCAGAGCGAAAACTACGAGCACTACTTC.

V gene TRBV28 combines with J gene TRBJ2-6; perhaps TRBD1 as D (7 bases). This CDR3 has 15 amino acids. Trimming left V 6 bases short and J 2 bases short, with 11 bases between. Germline V gives CDR1 MDHEN, CDR2 SYDVKM. CDR3 nucleotides: TGTGCCAGCAGCACAGGGGAGGCTGGGGCCAACGTCCTGACTTTC. Translating it yields CASSTGEAGANVLTF.

The rearrangement joins TRBV20-1 to TRBJ2-3; 12 bases line up with TRBD1. Germline CDR1 DFQATT, CDR2 SNEGSKA (reference sequence). The V and J ends lost 8 bases and 7 bases, in that order; junction bases with no gene match: 13. There are 15 residues in the CDR3. CDR3 coding DNA: TGCAGTACTCAATCGGGACAGGGGGCGCAATATACGCAGTATTTT. It is translated as CSTQSGQGAQYTQYF.

This clonotype was seen once. The gene calls are TRBV18 and TRBJ2-5; D is unclear. The CDR3 runs to 14 residues. Germline V gene sequence: CDR1 KGHSH, CDR2 LQKENI. V was pared by 2 bases and J by 2 bases, with 9 bases between. This chain's CDR3 is CASSPSWMQETQYF. CDR3 nucleotide sequence: TGTGCCAGCTCACCATCCTGGATGCAAGAGACCCAGTACTTC.

V and J are TRBV20-1 and TRBJ2-1; 14 bases fit TRBD2. The CDR3 extends over 16 amino acids. V trimming: 8 bases; J trimming: 7 bases; junction bases outside the gene matches: 13. CDR1 is DFQATT, CDR2 SNEGSKA, per germline (reference sequence). The DNA of the CDR3 is TGCAGTACATCCGGGACTAGCGGGAGATCTATAAATGAGCAGTTCTTC. This codes for CSTSGTSGRSINEQFF.

This clonotype was recorded a few times. One end of the junction does not line up with germline, which may come from a read error. V and J are TRBV7-9 and TRBJ2-3; weak D call: TRBD2 (6 bases). Germline V CDR1 and CDR2: SEHNR, FQNEAQ (reference sequence). The CDR3 has 14 amino acids. CDR3 sequence (DNA): TGTACCAGCAGCCCGGGCGGGGCCACAGATACGCAGTATTTT. Its protein is CTSSPGGATDTQYF.

With regard to this clonotype: A much larger clone lies a single base off, so this may be a read error. The chain recombines TRBV2 with TRBJ1-6, with D maybe TRBD1 (6 bases). Germline-derived CDR1 and CDR2 are SNHLY and FYNNEI. The CDR3 sequence is 14 residues long. The CDR3 loop is CASTGGTINSPLRF. In DNA, the CDR3 is TGTGCCAGCACGGGAGGGACAATTAATTCACCCCTCCGCTTT.

This clonotype was counted between two and nine times. The junction does not match germline at one end; this may be a read error. The J gene is TRBJ1-1, the V gene TRBV20-1; 7 bases fit TRBD1. The CDR3 is made up of 14 amino acids. Germline CDR1 is DFQATT and CDR2 is SNEGSKA (reference sequence). The CDR3, as DNA: TGCAATGCTCCTCCAGGGGGACTCCGGACTGAAGCTTTCTTC. Its protein product is CNAPPGGLRTEAFF.

The chain employs TRBV20-1 and TRBJ2-7; tentative D call: TRBD1 (5 bases). Germline V CDR1 and CDR2: DFQATT, SNEGSKA (reference sequence). CDR3 length: 13 amino acids. V lost 7 bases and J 4 bases, leaving 17 bases between the germline ends. The CDR3, as DNA: TGCAGTGTTAGTGGGGCGAATTATTACGAGCAGTACTTC. Its protein is CSVSGANYYEQYF.

As concerns this clonotype: A single base separates this from a much larger clone, so it may be a read error. The chain employs TRBV5-4 and TRBJ2-3; D is unclear. The germline gives CDR1 SGHNT, CDR2 YYREEE (reference sequence). The CDR3 has 15 residues. In DNA, the CDR3 is TGTGCCAGCAGCTTGGCGCAGAGAAGCACAGATAGGCAGTATTTT. This sequence encodes CASSLAQRSTDRQYF. Based on the CDR3 plus reference TRBV5-4 and TRBJ2-3, the full variable domain is ETGVTQSPTHLIKTRGQQVTLRCSSQSGHNTVSWYQQALGQGPQFIFQYYREEENGRGNFPPRFSGLQFPNYSSELNVNALELDDSALYLCASSLAQRSTDRQYFGPGTRLTVL.

This clonotype was seen more than once but under ten times. V usage is TRBV6-2 or TRBV6-3 and J usage is TRBJ2-1, with 7 bases identical to TRBD2. Looked up from germline, CDR1 is MNHEY and CDR2 is SVGEGT. CDR3 size: 14 residues. Losses at the gene ends were 9 bases for V and 9 bases for J; bases not matched to a gene: 14. The CDR3 region is CASRPGGTNSEQFF. The CDR3 DNA sequence: TGTGCCAGTAGGCCGGGAGGTACTAACAGTGAGCAGTTCTTC.

About this clonotype: The conserved closing phenylalanine or tryptophan is absent in this CDR3, likely reflecting a read error. CDR3 nucleotide sequence: TGTATCAGCAGCTTCGCTAACGCGAACACCGGGGAGCTGTTTCTT. It is translated as CISSFANANTGELFL. The chain uses TRBV7-8 and TRBJ2-2; D gene uncertain. Germline V lookup: CDR1 SGHVS, CDR2 FQNEAQ. The CDR3 extends over 15 amino acids.

This clonotype was seen just once. The junction shows a germline mismatch at one end, possibly a read error. V gene TRBV12-3 or TRBV12-4 combines with J gene TRBJ2-5; D is perhaps TRBD1 (5 bases). The CDR3 consists of 14 residues. The CDR3 region is CANSLPDTQETQYF. As DNA, the CDR3 is TGTGCCAACAGCTTACCGGACACCCAAGAGACCCAATACTTC.

The chain combines TRBV28 with TRBJ1-1; D unclear. CDR3 size: 12 residues. From germline, CDR1 is MDHEN and CDR2 SYDVKM. Trimming stripped 7 bases from V and 7 bases from J, with 13 bases between. Here the CDR3 reads CASTSGVGEAFF. The CDR3 region has the DNA TGTGCCAGCACATCCGGGGTGGGTGAAGCTTTCTTT.

As regards this clonotype: A junction end diverges from the germline sequence, so it may reflect a read error. V gene TRBV6-5 combines with J gene TRBJ2-3, with unresolved D. Germline V CDR1 and CDR2: MNHEY, SVGAGI. This CDR3 is built from 13 residues. CDR3 region: CASSCVATDMQYF. The CDR3 DNA reads as TGTGCCAGCAGTTGCGTGGCCACAGATATGCAGTATTTT.

Turning to this clonotype: At one end the junction does not follow the germline gene, possibly because of a read error. The genes are TRBV28 and TRBJ2-1; no firm D call. In germline, CDR1 is MDHEN, CDR2 SYDVKM. The CDR3 length is 15 residues. The CDR3 coding sequence is TGTGCCAGCAGTTTGGCGGATAGCTCCTACAAAGAGCATTTCTTC. Its protein is CASSLADSSYKEHFF.